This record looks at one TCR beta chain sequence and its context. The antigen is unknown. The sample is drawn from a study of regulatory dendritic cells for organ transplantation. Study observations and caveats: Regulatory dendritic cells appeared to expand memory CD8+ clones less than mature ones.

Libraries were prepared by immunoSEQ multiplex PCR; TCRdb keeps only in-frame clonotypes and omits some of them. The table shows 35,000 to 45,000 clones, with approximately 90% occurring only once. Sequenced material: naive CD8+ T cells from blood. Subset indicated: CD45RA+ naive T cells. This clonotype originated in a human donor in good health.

CDR3 sequence reads: CASSIDGGGAFF. In DNA form, the CDR3 reads TGTGCCAGCAGTATCGACGGGGGTGGTGCTTTCTTT. V gene TRBV6-6 combines with J gene TRBJ1-1, with D possibly TRBD1 on 5 matching bases. Trimming took off 5 bases at V and 11 bases at J, with 15 bases between the two ends. There are 12 residues in the CDR3. Germline V CDR1 and CDR2: MNHNY, SVGAGI (reference sequence).